A selection of T cell receptor beta chains follows, all from one sample in a study of siplizumab effects on memory and regulatory T cells. Assay: immunoSEQ multiplex PCR; the TCRdb copy retains only in-frame clones and omits some. The sample holds roughly 70,000 clones; 90% to 95% are singletons and the top ten take about 5%. The sequenced sample was CD8+ T cells sorted from blood. The receptors shown here come from a human donor in good health. Both conserved end residues are part of each CDR3. Fields, in order: clone size, D gene, V gene, J gene, CDR3 protein, CDR3 DNA. D genes are given only for firm matches. The listing skips clone size in some rows; elsewhere it reads once, few, many or a size class.

-,TRBD1,TRBV7-3,TRBJ2-6,CASSFRDRGAGANVLTF,TGTGCCAGCAGCTTCCGGGACAGGGGGGCTGGGGCCAACGTCCTGACTTTC
-,-,TRBV27,TRBJ1-6,CASSLTADSPLHF,TGTGCCAGCAGTTTGACGGCGGATTCACCCCTCCACTTT
-,TRBD2,TRBV5-1,TRBJ2-3,CASLPSGDHTDTQYF,TGCGCCAGCCTACCTAGCGGGGACCACACAGATACGCAGTATTTT
-,TRBD1,TRBV7-2,TRBJ2-7,CASSQTGPSYEQYF,TGTGCCAGCAGCCAGACAGGGCCATCCTACGAGCAGTACTTC
-,TRBD1,TRBV15,TRBJ2-2,CATSLGTGDTGELFF,TGTGCCACCTCTCTCGGGACAGGGGACACCGGGGAGCTGTTTTTT
-,-,TRBV7-7,TRBJ1-2,CASSERPGQRNYGYTF,TGTGCCAGCAGCGAGCGCCCCGGACAGCGGAACTATGGCTACACCTTC
-,TRBD2,TRBV2,TRBJ2-1,CASSRSGGTYNEQFF,TGTGCCAGCAGTCGAAGCGGGGGGACCTACAATGAGCAGTTCTTC
-,-,TRBV29-1,TRBJ1-4,CSAGPFSNEKLFF,TGCAGCGCTGGGCCTTTCTCTAATGAAAAACTGTTTTTT
-,TRBD2,TRBV7-6,TRBJ2-3,CASSSLAGGEADTQYF,TGTGCCAGCAGCTCACTAGCGGGGGGCGAGGCAGATACGCAGTATTTT
-,-,TRBV19,TRBJ2-7,CASRQDGYEQYF,TGTGCCAGTAGGCAGGACGGCTACGAGCAGTACTTC
-,-,TRBV5-1,TRBJ1-5,CASSPTGASNQPQHF,TGCGCCAGCAGCCCGACAGGCGCAAGCAATCAGCCCCAGCATTTT
once,-,TRBV5-6,TRBJ1-2,CASSLGTGYGYTF,TGTGCCAGCAGCTTAGGGACGGGATATGGCTACACCTTC
-,TRBD1,TRBV6-1,TRBJ2-7,CASSDRGQGLYEQYF,TGTGCCAGCAGTGATAGGGGACAGGGGCTCTACGAGCAGTACTTC